This TCR beta chain was identified during a study of shared clonotypes between healthy human individuals. Clones were read by immunoSEQ multiplex PCR, and TCRdb kept only the in-frame ones, dropping some. Of about 470,000 clones in the sample, about 76% were seen once. Germline values: CDR1 MNHEY, CDR2 SVGAGI. The V gene end was trimmed by 5 bases and the J gene end by 6 bases; junction bases not matched to a gene: 9. The CDR3 extends over 14 amino acids. All the donors were Caucasian adults who lived in Nashville, Tennessee. The chain has TRBV6-5 and TRBJ2-7; 8 bases are shared with TRBD1. The sequence came from a woman aged 40 to 49 in good health. Some clones in this sample may be carry-over from other donors' samples. What was sequenced was PBMCs. The DNA of the CDR3 is TGTGCCAGCAGTCTCCGACAGGGGCTGGGCGAGCAGTACTTC. As protein: CASSLRQGLGEQYF.